This TCR beta chain derives from a study of blood T cell repertoires in COVID-19. The assay was immunoSEQ multiplex PCR, and TCRdb's table has in-frame clones only and misses some. The sample lists some 89,000 clones, around 80% occurring once. The CDR3 spans 15 residues. After removal of 1 base from V and 1 base from J, the junction contained 0 bases not matched to a gene. Germline values: CDR1 SGHTA, CDR2 FQGNSA. The chain employs TRBV7-2 and TRBJ2-2, with 7 bases that match TRBD1. The source of this sequence is a woman of 80 years or more with acute or convalescent COVID-19. Specimen: peripheral blood. The CDR3 DNA reads TGTGCCAGCAGCTTAGACAGGGGGAACACCGGGGAGCTGTTTTTT. Protein sequence: CASSLDRGNTGELFF.